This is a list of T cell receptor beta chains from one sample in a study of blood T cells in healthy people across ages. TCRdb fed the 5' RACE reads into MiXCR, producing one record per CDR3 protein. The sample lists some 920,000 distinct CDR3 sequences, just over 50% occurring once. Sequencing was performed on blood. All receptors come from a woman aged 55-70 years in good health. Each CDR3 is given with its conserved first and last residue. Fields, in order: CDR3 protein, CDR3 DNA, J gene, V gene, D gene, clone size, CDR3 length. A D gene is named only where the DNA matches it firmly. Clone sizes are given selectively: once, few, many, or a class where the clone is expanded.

CDR3 protein: CAISAGLAATYEQYF; CDR3 DNA: TGTGCCATCAGCGCGGGACTAGCGGCCACCTACGAGCAGTACTTC; J gene: TRBJ2-7; V gene: TRBV10-3; D gene: TRBD2; clone size: few; CDR3 length: 15
CDR3 protein: CASSGPITGGGEQYF; CDR3 DNA: TGCGCCAGCAGCGGTCCGATTACAGGGGGAGGCGAGCAGTACTTC; J gene: TRBJ2-7; V gene: TRBV5-1; D gene: TRBD1; clone size: few; CDR3 length: 15
CDR3 protein: CSVVQLTDTQYF; CDR3 DNA: TGCAGCGTTGTTCAGCTCACAGATACGCAGTATTTT; J gene: TRBJ2-3; V gene: TRBV29-1; D gene: NA; clone size: few; CDR3 length: 12
CDR3 protein: CAIALGGSYNEQFF; CDR3 DNA: TGTGCCATTGCTCTAGGGGGCTCCTACAATGAGCAGTTCTTC; J gene: TRBJ2-1; V gene: TRBV10-3; D gene: NA; clone size: NA; CDR3 length: 14
CDR3 protein: CASSQDLALQETQYF; CDR3 DNA: TGTGCCAGCAGCCAAGACCTAGCCCTCCAAGAGACCCAGTACTTC; J gene: TRBJ2-5; V gene: TRBV3-1; D gene: NA; clone size: few; CDR3 length: 15
CDR3 protein: CASSPSPTDTQYF; CDR3 DNA: TGCGCCAGCAGCCCATCGCCCACAGATACGCAGTATTTT; J gene: TRBJ2-3; V gene: TRBV4-1; D gene: NA; clone size: NA; CDR3 length: 13
CDR3 protein: CASSPNRDRGIEQYF; CDR3 DNA: TGTGCCAGCTCACCGAACCGGGACAGGGGCATCGAGCAGTACTTC; J gene: TRBJ2-7; V gene: TRBV18; D gene: TRBD1; clone size: NA; CDR3 length: 15
CDR3 protein: CASSQGRRVGEQYF; CDR3 DNA: TGTGCCAGCAGCCAAGGGCGCCGAGTGGGAGAGCAGTACTTC; J gene: TRBJ2-7; V gene: TRBV14; D gene: NA; clone size: NA; CDR3 length: 14
CDR3 protein: CASSYEGWGTDTQYF; CDR3 DNA: TGTGCCAGCAGTTACGAGGGGTGGGGCACAGATACGCAGTATTTT; J gene: TRBJ2-3; V gene: TRBV6-5; D gene: NA; clone size: NA; CDR3 length: 15
CDR3 protein: CSVDRGTINNEQFF; CDR3 DNA: TGCAGCGTTGACCGGGGGACTATCAACAATGAGCAGTTCTTC; J gene: TRBJ2-1; V gene: TRBV29-1; D gene: TRBD2; clone size: NA; CDR3 length: 14
CDR3 protein: CSVSPNGGAIYEQYF; CDR3 DNA: TGCAGCGTTTCCCCGAACGGGGGGGCAATCTACGAGCAGTACTTC; J gene: TRBJ2-7; V gene: TRBV29-1; D gene: TRBD2; clone size: NA; CDR3 length: 15
CDR3 protein: CASKGSETQYF; CDR3 DNA: TGCGCCAGCAAGGGGTCTGAGACCCAGTACTTC; J gene: TRBJ2-5; V gene: TRBV5-1; D gene: NA; clone size: NA; CDR3 length: 11
CDR3 protein: CSASEGSDGYTF; CDR3 DNA: TGCAGTGCTAGCGAGGGGAGCGATGGCTACACCTTC; J gene: TRBJ1-2; V gene: TRBV20-1; D gene: NA; clone size: NA; CDR3 length: 12
CDR3 protein: CSAGTSTDTQYF; CDR3 DNA: TGCAGTGCGGGGACCTCTACAGATACGCAGTATTTT; J gene: TRBJ2-3; V gene: TRBV20-1; D gene: NA; clone size: NA; CDR3 length: 12
CDR3 protein: CATLPRTTYEQYF; CDR3 DNA: TGTGCCACCCTACCCCGGACAACCTACGAGCAGTACTTC; J gene: TRBJ2-7; V gene: TRBV28; D gene: NA; clone size: NA; CDR3 length: 13
CDR3 protein: CASSQDLASGAYEQYF; CDR3 DNA: TGTGCCAGCAGCCAAGATTTGGCTAGCGGGGCCTACGAGCAGTACTTC; J gene: TRBJ2-7; V gene: TRBV4-2; D gene: TRBD2; clone size: NA; CDR3 length: 16
CDR3 protein: CASSLVSSGSDEQYF; CDR3 DNA: TGCGCCAGCAGCTTGGTTTCTAGCGGGAGTGACGAGCAGTACTTC; J gene: TRBJ2-7; V gene: TRBV5-1; D gene: TRBD2; clone size: few; CDR3 length: 15
CDR3 protein: CASIRGGTGGGETQYF; CDR3 DNA: TGTGCCAGCATCCGGGGGGGGACAGGGGGCGGTGAGACCCAGTACTTC; J gene: TRBJ2-5; V gene: TRBV12-3/TRBV12-4; D gene: TRBD1; clone size: few; CDR3 length: 16
CDR3 protein: CSARVPTGTYNEQFF; CDR3 DNA: TGCAGTGCTAGAGTCCCCACGGGCACCTACAATGAGCAGTTCTTC; J gene: TRBJ2-1; V gene: TRBV20-1; D gene: NA; clone size: NA; CDR3 length: 15
CDR3 protein: CANRPGRTGQETQYF; CDR3 DNA: TGTGCCAACAGACCCGGGAGGACAGGGCAAGAGACCCAGTACTTC; J gene: TRBJ2-5; V gene: TRBV7-8; D gene: NA; clone size: NA; CDR3 length: 15
CDR3 protein: CAVGDRGGELFF; CDR3 DNA: TGTGCCGTCGGGGATCGTGGCGGGGAGCTGTTTTTT; J gene: TRBJ2-2; V gene: TRBV6-6; D gene: NA; clone size: NA; CDR3 length: 12
CDR3 protein: CASSQQLAAAGIDTQYF; CDR3 DNA: TGTGCCAGCAGCCAGCAACTAGCGGCCGCGGGTATCGATACGCAGTATTTT; J gene: TRBJ2-3; V gene: TRBV4-2; D gene: TRBD2; clone size: NA; CDR3 length: 17
CDR3 protein: CSGGLETQYF; CDR3 DNA: TGCAGCGGCGGTCTAGAGACCCAGTACTTC; J gene: TRBJ2-5; V gene: TRBV29-1; D gene: NA; clone size: NA; CDR3 length: 10
CDR3 protein: CSVLTSGPQFF; CDR3 DNA: TGCAGCGTTCTGACTAGCGGGCCCCAGTTCTTC; J gene: TRBJ2-1; V gene: TRBV29-1; D gene: TRBD2; clone size: NA; CDR3 length: 11
CDR3 protein: CAWSVGRTMGPRYF; CDR3 DNA: TGTGCCTGGAGTGTGGGCAGGACCATGGGGCCTCGGTACTTC; J gene: TRBJ2-5; V gene: TRBV30; D gene: NA; clone size: NA; CDR3 length: 14
CDR3 protein: CSAKTATQYF; CDR3 DNA: TGCAGTGCCAAAACGGCGACCCAGTACTTC; J gene: TRBJ2-5; V gene: TRBV20-1; D gene: NA; clone size: many; CDR3 length: 10
CDR3 protein: CASSHRPDRGHWNTQYF; CDR3 DNA: TGCGCCAGCAGCCATCGACCCGACAGGGGGCACTGGAATACGCAGTATTTT; J gene: TRBJ2-3; V gene: TRBV4-1; D gene: TRBD1; clone size: NA; CDR3 length: 17
CDR3 protein: CASIGLRRIYEQYF; CDR3 DNA: TGTGCCAGCATAGGGCTGCGCCGGATTTACGAGCAGTACTTC; J gene: TRBJ2-7; V gene: TRBV2; D gene: NA; clone size: few; CDR3 length: 14
CDR3 protein: CSASESGRSDTQYF; CDR3 DNA: TGCAGTGCTTCGGAGAGCGGGAGGTCAGATACGCAGTATTTT; J gene: TRBJ2-3; V gene: TRBV20-1; D gene: TRBD2; clone size: NA; CDR3 length: 14
CDR3 protein: CASSPGWGGTHIKQYF; CDR3 DNA: TGTGCCAGCAGCCCAGGCTGGGGCGGGACTCACATTAAGCAGTACTTC; J gene: TRBJ2-7; V gene: TRBV11-1; D gene: NA; clone size: NA; CDR3 length: 16
CDR3 protein: CASSYTGNQETQYF; CDR3 DNA: TGTGCCAGCAGCTACACGGGAAACCAAGAGACCCAGTACTTC; J gene: TRBJ2-5; V gene: TRBV7-7; D gene: NA; clone size: NA; CDR3 length: 14
CDR3 protein: CASRDGQRANTGELFF; CDR3 DNA: TGTGCCAGCAGGGATGGCCAAAGGGCGAACACCGGGGAGCTGTTTTTT; J gene: TRBJ2-2; V gene: TRBV7-9; D gene: NA; clone size: NA; CDR3 length: 16
CDR3 protein: CAGSQPDTQYF; CDR3 DNA: TGTGCCGGCAGTCAACCAGATACGCAGTATTTT; J gene: TRBJ2-3; V gene: TRBV28; D gene: NA; clone size: NA; CDR3 length: 11
CDR3 protein: CSLSGGPNEQFF; CDR3 DNA: TGCAGTCTGTCGGGAGGGCCGAATGAGCAGTTCTTC; J gene: TRBJ2-1; V gene: TRBV20-1; D gene: TRBD2; clone size: NA; CDR3 length: 12
CDR3 protein: CASSPRGTGVHEQYF; CDR3 DNA: TGTGCCAGCAGCCCGCGTGGGACAGGGGTACACGAGCAGTACTTC; J gene: TRBJ2-7; V gene: TRBV7-2; D gene: TRBD1; clone size: few; CDR3 length: 15
CDR3 protein: CAISEPSGQGKDEKLFF; CDR3 DNA: TGTGCCATCAGTGAGCCTTCCGGACAGGGAAAGGACGAAAAACTGTTTTTT; J gene: TRBJ1-4; V gene: TRBV10-3; D gene: TRBD1; clone size: few; CDR3 length: 17